This entry describes one T cell receptor (beta chain). V lost 3 bases to trimming and J lost 7 bases; unmatched junction nucleotides: 5. This CDR3 has 15 amino acids. Germline CDR1 MRHNA, CDR2 SNTAGT. The data stem from a study of blood T cell repertoires in COVID-19. Recruitment covered 20 to 25 US areas and drew participants whose ages spanned about 18 to 95 years. Each recovered donor of Cohort 3 presented with two negative PCRs, clearance, or symptom resolution. Per the original data handling: The assay estimated nucleated cells by amplifying reference gene primers. The assay was immunoSEQ multiplex PCR, and TCRdb's table has in-frame clones only and misses some. V and J calls and clone size are those listed in that table; D and trimming were worked out from the DNA. The sample includes about 270,000 clones, roughly nine tenths of them seen just once.

Sequencing was carried out using PBMCs or T cells enriched from blood (not recorded which). The receptor comes from a woman younger than 35 who had recovered from COVID-19. The chain is built from TRBV6-4 and TRBJ1-6; 8 bases line up with TRBD1. Written as DNA, the CDR3 is TGTGCCAGCAGTGAGTCCGGGACAGGAAATTCACCCCTCCACTTT. This codes for CASSESGTGNSPLHF.